This TCR beta chain was sequenced during a study of cytomegalovirus exposure and HLA in healthy donors. There are a few counts of this clone. Use of 60 Vbeta and 13 Jbeta primers characterized the PCR. The table came from immunoSEQ multiplex PCR; TCRdb's copy has only in-frame clones and leaves some out. The table lists approximately 140,000 clones, around 67% of them singletons, with 1.5% to 2% in the top ten. The receptor was derived from a woman under 30 in good health and CMV-seronegative. Sequencing input: PBMCs.

The CDR3 here is CASSIDRNSPLHF. As DNA, the CDR3 is TGTGCCAGTAGTATAGACCGGAATTCACCCCTCCACTTT. V usage is TRBV19 and J usage is TRBJ1-6, with D hard to call. V was pared by 0 bases and J by 7 bases, with 4 bases between. The germline V gene encodes CDR1 LNHDA and CDR2 SQIVND (reference sequence). There are 13 residues in the CDR3.